The sequence of this TCR beta chain was determined in a study of chemoradiotherapy in HPV16-positive cancers. The V segment lost 7 bases and the J segment 2 bases; nucleotides outside the gene matches: 5. The germline V gene encodes CDR1 GTSNPN and CDR2 SVGIG (reference sequence). This CDR3 comprises 12 residues. This clone was seen only a few times. TCRdb's table, derived via immunoSEQ multiplex PCR, lists solely in-frame clones and lacks some. This sample has approximately 12,000 clones, with about two thirds found just once. The TCR sequence derives from a human donor with HPV-associated anogenital cancer. This material was obtained from a patient who underwent chemoradiotherapy. The V gene is TRBV30, the J gene TRBJ2-7; 7 nucleotides line up with TRBD1. The CDR3 reads CASTGETYEQYF. CDR3 nucleotide sequence: TGTGCCTCTACAGGGGAAACCTACGAGCAGTACTTC. The full variable domain, rest sourced from reference TRBV30 and TRBJ2-7, is SQTIHQWPATLVQPVGSPLSLECTVEGTSNPNLYWYRQAAGRGLQLLFYSVGIGQISSEVPQNLSASRPQDRQFILSSKKLLLSDSGFYLCASTGETYEQYFGPGTRLTVT.